These 22 T cell receptor beta chains were all obtained from the same sample, sequenced in a study of T cell responses to AZD1222 COVID-19 vaccine. Some clones are missing from TCRdb's copy, which holds only in-frame ones; the method was immunoSEQ multiplex PCR. The sample holds about 200,000 clones; about 90% are singletons and the top ten take 7.7%. Source: peripheral blood, taken on day 0 of AZD1222 vaccination. The receptors derive from an adult in good health.

CDR3 residues: CASSESRGSTDTQYF. DNA for the CDR3: TGCGCCAGCAGTGAGTCAAGGGGGAGCACAGATACGCAGTATTTT. The chain uses TRBV10-1 and TRBJ2-3, with D possibly matching TRBD1 (6 bases). This CDR3 spans 15 amino acids. V dropped 0 bases and J dropped 0 bases, with 7 bases sitting between them. Germline CDR1 is WNHNN and CDR2 is SYGVQD (reference sequence).

The rearrangement links TRBV30 to TRBJ1-2; TRBD1 might be the D (6 bases). CDR1 and CDR2 (germline): GTSNPN, SVGIG (reference sequence). V was shortened by 4 bases and J by 1 base, with 19 bases between the two germline ends. CDR3 size: 16 residues. CDR3 in amino acids: CAWILKRTVNNYGYTF. The CDR3, as DNA: TGTGCCTGGATTCTTAAGAGGACAGTTAATAACTATGGCTACACCTTC.

Comments on this clone: This CDR3 is also generated by other DNA sequences in the sample. This rearrangement joins TRBV11-2 to TRBJ2-7; tentative D call: TRBD2 (5 bases). V lost 1 base to trimming and J lost 1 base, with 8 bases between them. Germline loops: CDR1 SGHAT, CDR2 FQNNGV. The CDR3 loop spans 14 amino acids. The CDR3, as DNA: TGTGCCAGCAGCTTAGGGGGAGCTTCCTACGAGCAGTACTTC. Translating gives CASSLGGASYEQYF.

The gene calls are TRBV9 and TRBJ1-3; TRBD1 is a possible D gene (5 bases). The CDR3 consists of 16 residues. The V end was cut by 2 bases, the J end by 2 bases, with 14 bases between. The germline gives CDR1 SGDLS, CDR2 YYNGEE. The CDR3 is CASSVLLAGPGNTIYF. CDR3 coding DNA: TGTGCCAGCAGCGTCTTATTAGCGGGGCCTGGAAACACCATATATTTT.

This clone is a singleton in its sample. This chain links TRBV27 with TRBJ1-1; D is uncertain. CDR1 and CDR2 from the germline V gene are MNHEY and SMNVEV (reference sequence). This CDR3 has 13 amino acids. V was cut by 7 bases and J by 5 bases, with 14 bases left in between. The CDR3 loop is CASKGRGGTEAFF. The CDR3 region has the DNA TGTGCCAGCAAAGGTCGGGGTGGAACTGAAGCTTTCTTT.

V is TRBV9 and J is TRBJ1-2, with D possibly matching TRBD1 (5 bases). The CDR3 loop spans 15 amino acids. V was pared by 3 bases and J by 6 bases, with 18 bases between. Germline V gene lookup returns CDR1 SGDLS and CDR2 YYNGEE. The CDR3: CASSDLNSRENGYTF. In DNA form, the CDR3 reads TGTGCCAGCAGCGACCTCAACTCCAGGGAGAATGGCTACACCTTC.

V usage is TRBV6-5 and J usage is TRBJ1-3; no firm D call. The CDR3 is made up of 15 amino acids. Trimming removed 4 bases from V and 0 bases from J, with 10 bases in between. Germline-derived CDR1 and CDR2 are MNHEY and SVGAGI. The CDR3 DNA reads as TGTGCCAGCAGTTCCCCCGGAGACTCTGGAAACACCATATATTTT. Translated, it gives CASSSPGDSGNTIYF.

The rearrangement uses TRBV28 and TRBJ1-1; maybe TRBD1 (5 bases). The CDR3 consists of 14 residues. V lost 6 bases to trimming and J lost 1 base, with 12 bases between them. Germline-derived CDR1 and CDR2 are MDHEN and SYDVKM. The CDR3 region has the DNA TGTGCCAGCAGGCCCAGGGATACGAACACTGAAGCTTTCTTT. Translated: CASRPRDTNTEAFF.

This chain connects TRBV27 to TRBJ1-1, with D perhaps matching TRBD1 (6 bases). Germline V gene lookup returns CDR1 MNHEY and CDR2 SMNVEV (reference sequence). This CDR3 has 13 amino acids. V lost 6 bases to trimming and J lost 1 base, with 9 bases between them. The CDR3 reads CASRGGANTEAFF. CDR3 coding DNA: TGTGCCAGCAGGGGGGGGGCGAACACTGAAGCTTTCTTT.

The chain employs TRBV5-6 and TRBJ1-3; D ambiguous. The V end was cut by 3 bases, the J end by 2 bases, with 15 bases between. The CDR3 length is 16 residues. Germline V lookup: CDR1 SGHDT, CDR2 YYEEEE. The CDR3 DNA is TGTGCCAGCAGCTGGGCGACGACGGTCACTGGAAACACCATATATTTT. Translation: CASSWATTVTGNTIYF.

The chain links TRBV30 to TRBJ1-1; D perhaps matches TRBD1 (6 bases). The germline gives CDR1 GTSNPN, CDR2 SVGIG (reference sequence). Trimming took 7 bases from V and 1 from J, leaving 13 bases between them. This CDR3 comprises 13 residues. CDR3 amino acids: CAFSWGRNTEAFF. The DNA for the CDR3 is TGTGCCTTTAGCTGGGGGCGGAACACTGAAGCTTTCTTT.

The rearrangement links TRBV2 to TRBJ1-2; 9 bases line up with TRBD1. The V and J ends lost 9 bases and 5 bases, in that order; junction bases with no gene match: 7. Looked up from germline, CDR1 is SNHLY and CDR2 is FYNNEI. The CDR3 is made up of 13 amino acids. The CDR3 nucleotides are TGTGCCAGTTCCGGGACAGGGATTTATGGCTACACCTTC. Residues: CASSGTGIYGYTF. The full variable domain, in which reference TRBV2 and TRBJ1-2 provide the parts outside the CDR3, is EPEVTQTPSHQVTQMGQEVILRCVPISNHLYFYWYRQILGQKVEFLVSFYNNEISEKSEIFDDQFSVERPDGSNFTLKIRSTKLEDSAMYFCASSGTGIYGYTFGSGTRLTVV.

V usage is TRBV4-1 and J usage is TRBJ1-2; D is unresolved. Germline-derived CDR1 and CDR2 are MGHRA and YSYEKL. The CDR3 is 14 amino acids. With 0 bases removed from V and 1 base from J, the gap between germline ends came to 6 bases. CDR3 protein: CASSQDKVNYGYTF. The CDR3 bases are TGCGCCAGCAGCCAAGATAAAGTTAACTATGGCTACACCTTC.

The chain links TRBV30 to TRBJ1-5, with a weak D call TRBD1 (6 bases). Trimming cost V 4 bases and J 7 bases, with 17 bases left between them. This CDR3 is 14 amino acids long. The germline V gene has CDR1 GTSNPN and CDR2 SVGIG (reference sequence). The CDR3 DNA reads as TGTGCCTGGAACCCAACAGGGCGAAGGCAGCCCCAGCATTTT. Protein product: CAWNPTGRRQPQHF.

This rearrangement joins TRBV6-5 to TRBJ1-5, with a tentative D call TRBD1 (6 bases). V lost 9 bases, J lost 4 bases, and 10 bases lay in between. Germline-derived CDR1 and CDR2 are MNHEY and SVGAGI. The CDR3 is made up of 12 amino acids. DNA for the CDR3: TGTGCCAGTGAGACAGGTAATCAGCCCCAGCATTTT. Protein: CASETGNQPQHF.

The rearrangement joins TRBV7-6 to TRBJ2-1; 11 nucleotides line up with TRBD2. The V gene's germline CDR1 is SGHVS and CDR2 FNYEAQ. This CDR3 is built from 15 residues. V lost 5 bases, J lost 5 bases, and 5 bases stayed unmatched. The CDR3 reads CASSRGLAGNNEQFF. CDR3 DNA sequence: TGTGCCAGCAGCCGAGGACTAGCGGGCAACAATGAGCAGTTCTTC.

This clone was detected only once. The V and J genes are TRBV4-3 and TRBJ1-4; 9 bases map to TRBD1. The junction had 11 bases not matched to a gene; V was cut back by 2 bases and J by 7 bases. The CDR3 spans 17 residues. Germline loops: CDR1 LGHNA, CDR2 YSLEER. The CDR3 DNA follows: TGCGCCAGCAGCCAACGGACAGGGGATTGTAGTTTTGAAAAACTGTTTTTT. Protein product: CASSQRTGDCSFEKLFF.

This clone was detected once. In DNA, the CDR3 is TGCGCCAGCAGCTTTAGGGAAAGGGCCGGGGAGCTGTTTTTT. Residues: CASSFRERAGELFF. This chain links TRBV5-1 with TRBJ2-2; unclear D gene. The CDR3 extends over 14 amino acids. V was clipped by 2 bases and J by 6 bases, with 11 bases between them. Germline-derived CDR1 and CDR2 are SGHRS and YFSETQ. Full variable domain (rest looked up from reference TRBV5-1 and TRBJ2-2): KAGVTQTPRYLIKTRGQQVTLSCSPISGHRSVSWYQQTPGQGLQFLFEYFSETQRNKGNFPGRFSGRQFSNSRSEMNVSTLELGDSALYLCASSFRERAGELFFGEGSRLTVL.

This chain joins TRBV4-1 and TRBJ2-7; 7 nucleotides align to TRBD2. V lost 3 bases and J lost 5; bases outside the gene matches: 13. CDR3 length equals 16 residues. CDR1 and CDR2 from the germline V gene are MGHRA and YSYEKL. CDR3 protein: CASSHRDPRGNDEQYF. For the CDR3, the DNA is TGCGCCAGCAGCCATCGAGACCCGCGGGGGAACGACGAGCAGTACTTC.

This clone was counted once. The gene calls are TRBV5-6 and TRBJ2-7, with D possibly called TRBD1 or TRBD2 (5 bases each). This CDR3 has 15 amino acids. CDR1 SGHDT and CDR2 YYEEEE come from the germline V gene. V lost 2 bases, J lost 0 bases, and 12 bases lay in between. CDR3 residues: CASSFKGRTSYEQYF. The CDR3 DNA reads as TGTGCCAGCAGCTTTAAGGGACGAACCTCCTACGAGCAGTACTTC.

The chain links TRBV7-8 to TRBJ1-2; 10 bases line up with TRBD1. Trimming removed 5 bases from V and 2 bases from J; junction bases left unmatched: 11. This CDR3 is built from 17 residues. Germline V gene data show CDR1 as SGHVS and CDR2 as FQNEAQ. The CDR3 protein is CASSTRVRDRGNYGYTF. Written as DNA, the CDR3 is TGTGCCAGCAGCACAAGAGTCCGGGACAGGGGAAACTATGGCTACACCTTC.

J is TRBJ2-2 and V is TRBV7-2; D not resolved. The V and J ends lost 5 bases and 5 bases respectively, with 12 bases between them. Per germline, CDR1 SGHTA and CDR2 FQGNSA. The CDR3 loop spans 14 amino acids. Written as DNA, the CDR3 is TGTGCCAGCAGCACCATGGTGGGAACCGGGGAGCTGTTTTTT. Encoded protein: CASSTMVGTGELFF. Looking up the rest from reference TRBV7-2 and TRBJ2-2 gives the full variable domain: GAGVSQSPSNKVTEKGKDVELRCDPISGHTALYWYRQSLGQGLEFLIYFQGNSAPDKSGLPSDRFSAERTGGSVSTLTIQRTQQEDSAVYLCASSTMVGTGELFFGEGSRLTVL.